This T cell receptor beta chain was sequenced in a study of PD-1 blockade in classical Hodgkin lymphoma. General study results and limits: Patients starting nivolumab less than 1 year after ASCT had lower diversity and were excluded from later analyses. Complete responders' baseline diversity resembled that of newly diagnosed patients.

Each patient experienced a relapse that followed autologous stem cell transplantation, and brentuximab vedotin exposure varied. For this clone: Its specificity is unknown.

Only in-frame clones appear in the TCRdb table, and some are missing; sequencing was by immunoSEQ multiplex PCR. The table lists around 13,000 clones, roughly 86% of them singletons. CDR1 and CDR2 (germline): MNHNS, SASEGT. The ends were cut back, 1 base at V and 1 base at J, with 13 bases in the middle. CDR3 length: 16 amino acids. Sequences were derived from peripheral blood mononuclear cells (PBMCs), sampled at baseline. The TCR was taken from a human donor with classical Hodgkin lymphoma. The gene calls are TRBV6-1 and TRBJ2-5; D gene unclear. This chain's CDR3 is CASSEVRYRPQETQYF. The CDR3 DNA reads TGTGCCAGCAGTGAAGTCAGGTACCGACCCCAAGAGACCCAGTACTTC.